This T cell receptor (beta chain) is drawn from a study of breast tumors, draining lymph nodes, adjacent tissues. The study's findings and limits: Luminal-like breast cancer showed significantly higher tumor–nontumor repertoire similarity than basal-like. Tumor TCR diversity was below lymph nodes but above nontumor tissue. The lymph node origin of tumor T cells was framed as consistent with a hypothesis, not demonstrated. Most tumor T cells seemingly derive from lymph node, then expand in tumor.

Axillary draining lymph nodes of breast cancer patients supplied the node samples. Per the germline V gene, CDR1 is SGHVS and CDR2 is FQNEAQ. The length of the CDR3 is 15 residues. V was pared by 2 bases and J by 4 bases, with 6 bases of the junction left unmatched. TCRdb re-called the multiplex PCR reads with MiXCR, one entry per CDR3 protein. Of over 150,000 distinct CDR3 sequences listed, around a third are singletons. This clonotype was picked up a small number of times. The target antigen is unknown. This TCR derives from a female donor with breast cancer. Some clones in this sample may be carry-over from other donors' samples. The material sequenced was axillary lymph node tissue. The chain combines TRBV7-8 with TRBJ1-1; 8 bases fit TRBD1. The chain's CDR3 is CASSLKDRGGTEAFF. CDR3 nucleotide sequence: TGTGCCAGCAGCTTAAAAGACAGGGGAGGCACTGAAGCTTTCTTT.